This paragraph reports one T cell receptor beta chain. Its cognate antigen is unknown. The data belong to a study of shared clonotypes between healthy human individuals. Study conclusions and caveats: Sampling was confined to blood; repertoires within tissues likely differ.

Profiling relied on immunoSEQ multiplex PCR, and the TCRdb table lists in-frame clones only, not all of them. The sample has approximately 530,000 clones; around 95% are singletons. CDR1 and CDR2 (germline): SGHRS, YFSETQ. Losses at the gene ends were 4 bases for V and 1 base for J; bases not matched to a gene: 5. The CDR3 contains 16 residues. Sequencing was carried out using naive CD4+ T cells sorted from blood. Subset given: CD45RA+ positively selected. This TCR was sampled from a woman aged 30 to 39 in good health. J is TRBJ2-5 and V is TRBV5-1, with 12 bases lining up with TRBD1. CDR3 loop: CASSQGQGARQETQYF. For the CDR3, the DNA is TGCGCCAGCAGCCAGGGACAGGGGGCGCGCCAAGAGACCCAGTACTTC.